This T cell receptor (beta chain) comes out of a study of cytomegalovirus exposure and HLA in healthy donors. Germline CDR1 is PRHDT and CDR2 is FYEKMQ (reference sequence). This CDR3 spans 17 amino acids. V was pared by 5 bases and J by 0 bases, with 7 bases of the junction left unmatched. Use of 60 Vbeta and 13 Jbeta primers characterized the PCR. Repertoires were generated with immunoSEQ multiplex PCR, while TCRdb's copy carries only in-frame clones and drops some. The profile covers fewer than 200,000 clones, with 80% appearing a single time and around 4.3% taken by the ten largest. The sample was PBMCs. The rearrangement links TRBV13 to TRBJ2-3; 11 nucleotides align to TRBD1. The TCR was taken from a woman between 45 and 65 years old in good health and CMV-seropositive. This CDR3 reads CASSLRDRGESTDTQYF. DNA of the CDR3: TGTGCCAGCAGCCTCCGGGACAGGGGGGAGAGCACAGATACGCAGTATTTT.